This T cell receptor beta chain was retrieved from a study of CD8 T cells in Susac syndrome. Germline V gene lookup returns CDR1 SGHRS and CDR2 YFSETQ. Trimming took 0 bases from V and 3 from J, leaving 9 bases between them. This CDR3 contains 14 residues. Random hexamers were used to reverse transcribe an amount of roughly 0.45 to 1 ug RNA. TCRdb analysed the immunoSEQ multiplex PCR reads with MiXCR anew, one entry per CDR3 protein. The repertoire consists of roughly 200,000 distinct CDR3 sequences, with 85% to 95% occurring once and the leading ten covering approximately 0.075%. The source of this sequence is a human donor with multiple sclerosis. V and J are TRBV5-1 and TRBJ1-2; D is uncertain. Material for sequencing was CD4+ T cells from PBMCs. CDR3 loop: CASSLGGLDYGYTF. CDR3 nucleotide sequence: TGCGCCAGCAGCTTGGGCGGACTCGACTATGGCTACACCTTC.